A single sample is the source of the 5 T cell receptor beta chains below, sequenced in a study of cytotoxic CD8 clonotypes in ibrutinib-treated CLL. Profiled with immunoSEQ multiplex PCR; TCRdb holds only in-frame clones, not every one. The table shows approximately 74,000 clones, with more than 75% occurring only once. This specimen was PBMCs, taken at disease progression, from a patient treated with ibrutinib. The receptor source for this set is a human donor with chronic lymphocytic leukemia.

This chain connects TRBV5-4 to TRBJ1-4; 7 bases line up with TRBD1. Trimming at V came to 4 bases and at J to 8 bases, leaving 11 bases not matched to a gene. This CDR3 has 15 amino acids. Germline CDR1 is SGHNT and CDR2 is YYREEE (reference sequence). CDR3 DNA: TGTGCCAGCAGCACCCGGGACAGCGTTGTAGAAAAACTGTTTTTT. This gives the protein CASSTRDSVVEKLFF.

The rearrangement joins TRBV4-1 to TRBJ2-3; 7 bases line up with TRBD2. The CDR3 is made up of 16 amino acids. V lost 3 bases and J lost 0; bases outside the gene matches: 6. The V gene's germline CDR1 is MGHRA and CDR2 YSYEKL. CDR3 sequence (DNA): TGCGCCAGCAGCCAGAGTCTAGCGGCTAGCACAGATACGCAGTATTTT. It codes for CASSQSLAASTDTQYF.

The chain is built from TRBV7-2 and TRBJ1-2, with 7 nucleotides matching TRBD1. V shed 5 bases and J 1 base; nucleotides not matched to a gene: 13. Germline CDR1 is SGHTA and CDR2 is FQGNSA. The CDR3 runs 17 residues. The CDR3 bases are TGTGCCAGCAGCCAGAGAGACAGGGCTTGGAGTAACTATGGCTACACCTTC. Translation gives CASSQRDRAWSNYGYTF. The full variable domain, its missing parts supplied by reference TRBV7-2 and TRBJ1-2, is GAGVSQSPSNKVTEKGKDVELRCDPISGHTALYWYRQSLGQGLEFLIYFQGNSAPDKSGLPSDRFSAERTGGSVSTLTIQRTQQEDSAVYLCASSQRDRAWSNYGYTFGSGTRLTVV.

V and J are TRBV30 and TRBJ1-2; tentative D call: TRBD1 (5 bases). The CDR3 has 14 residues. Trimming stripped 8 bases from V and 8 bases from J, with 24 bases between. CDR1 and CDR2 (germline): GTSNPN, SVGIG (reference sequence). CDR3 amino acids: CALDHGTLVTGYTF. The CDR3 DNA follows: TGTGCCCTGGATCACGGGACTCTCGTAACCGGCTACACCTTC.

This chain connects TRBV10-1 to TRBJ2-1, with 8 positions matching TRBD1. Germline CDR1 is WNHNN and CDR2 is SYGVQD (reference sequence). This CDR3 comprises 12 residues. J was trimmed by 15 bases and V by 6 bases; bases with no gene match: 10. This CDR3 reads CASRGTGTGPFF. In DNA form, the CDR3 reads TGCGCCAGCAGGGGAACCGGGACAGGCCCGTTCTTC.